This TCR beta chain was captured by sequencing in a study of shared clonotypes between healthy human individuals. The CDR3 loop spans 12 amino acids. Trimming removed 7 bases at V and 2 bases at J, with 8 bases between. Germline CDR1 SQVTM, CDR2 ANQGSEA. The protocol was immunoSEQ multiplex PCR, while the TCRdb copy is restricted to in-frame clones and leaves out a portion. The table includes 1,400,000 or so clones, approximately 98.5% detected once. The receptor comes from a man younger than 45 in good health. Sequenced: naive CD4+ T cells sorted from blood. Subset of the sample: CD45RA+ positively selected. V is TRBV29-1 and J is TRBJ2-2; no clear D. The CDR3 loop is CSARANTGELFF. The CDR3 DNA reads TGCAGCGCCCGGGCCAACACCGGGGAGCTGTTTTTT.